This paragraph reports one T cell receptor beta chain. This entry is derived from a study of blood T cell repertoires in COVID-19. Method: immunoSEQ multiplex PCR; TCRdb's copy keeps in-frame clones and lacks some. The data contain 260,000 or so clones, around 90% of them singletons. Looked up from germline, CDR1 is MGHRA and CDR2 is YSYEKL. V shed 1 base, J shed 4 bases, and the junction held 13 bases outside the gene matches. The CDR3 totals 17 residues. The source material was peripheral blood. The origin of this receptor is a man between 18 and 29 years old with active or convalescent COVID-19. The chain combines TRBV4-1 with TRBJ2-7; 7 bases map to TRBD2. Here the CDR3 reads CASSQAFRGVRLYEQYF. CDR3 nucleotide sequence: TGCGCCAGCAGCCAAGCTTTCCGGGGGGTTCGACTTTACGAGCAGTACTTC.